Below, one T cell receptor beta chain is given with its context. Its antigen remains unknown. This specimen belongs to a study of cytomegalovirus exposure and HLA in healthy donors. Across the whole study: Earlier sequencing of about 179 million T cells yielded approximately 120 million unique TCR beta sequences.

Amplification used 60 Vbeta primers and 13 Jbeta primers. Original handling: Roughly 11 million shared chains were among some 75 million unique TCR beta chains counted in a later analysis. Profiling relied on immunoSEQ multiplex PCR, and the TCRdb table lists in-frame clones only, not all of them. V and J calls and clone size are copied from that table; D and trimming were computed from the DNA. This repertoire shows approximately 190,000 clones, 75% to 85% found once; its top ten account for about 0.84%. Study conclusions and caveats: It was about 150 TCR beta chains that were listed as cytomegalovirus-associated. A highly shared variant cluster was judged a likely technical artifact.

This TCR was recovered from a young woman in good health and CMV-seronegative. What was sequenced was PBMCs.

This chain's CDR3 is CASSSGMEQFF. CDR3 nucleotide sequence: TGTGCCAGCTCTAGCGGGATGGAGCAGTTCTTC. This chain joins TRBV27 and TRBJ2-1, with 9 bases identical to TRBD2. V gave up 8 bases and J gave up 10 bases; unmatched junction bases: 3. In germline, CDR1 is MNHEY, CDR2 SMNVEV (reference sequence). The CDR3 length is 11 residues.